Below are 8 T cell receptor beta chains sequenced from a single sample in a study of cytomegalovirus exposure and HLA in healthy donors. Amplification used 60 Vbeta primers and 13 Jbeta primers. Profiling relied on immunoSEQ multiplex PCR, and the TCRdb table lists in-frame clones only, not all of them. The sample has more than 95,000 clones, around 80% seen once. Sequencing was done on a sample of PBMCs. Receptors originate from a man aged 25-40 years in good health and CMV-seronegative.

CDR3 region: CASSPPVSTYEQYF. The CDR3 nucleotides read TGTGCCAGCAGCCCCCCCGTGAGTACCTACGAGCAGTACTTC. J is TRBJ2-7 and V is TRBV7-9; no clear D. In germline, CDR1 is SEHNR, CDR2 FQNEAQ (reference sequence). Trimming removed 5 bases from V and 2 bases from J, with 13 bases in between. CDR3 length: 14 residues.

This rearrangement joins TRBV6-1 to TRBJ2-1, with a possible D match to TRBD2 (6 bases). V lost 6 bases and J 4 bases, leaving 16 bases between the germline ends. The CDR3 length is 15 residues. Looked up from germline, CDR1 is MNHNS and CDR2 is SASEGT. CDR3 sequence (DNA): TGTGCCAGCAGCCACGCCGGGACTTCATACAATGAGCAGTTCTTC. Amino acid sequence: CASSHAGTSYNEQFF.

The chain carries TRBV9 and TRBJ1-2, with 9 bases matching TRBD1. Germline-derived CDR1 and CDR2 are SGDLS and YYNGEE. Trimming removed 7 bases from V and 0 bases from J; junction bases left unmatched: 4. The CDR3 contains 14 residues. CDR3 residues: CASGRQGANYGYTF. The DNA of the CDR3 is TGTGCCAGCGGGAGACAGGGGGCTAACTATGGCTACACCTTC.

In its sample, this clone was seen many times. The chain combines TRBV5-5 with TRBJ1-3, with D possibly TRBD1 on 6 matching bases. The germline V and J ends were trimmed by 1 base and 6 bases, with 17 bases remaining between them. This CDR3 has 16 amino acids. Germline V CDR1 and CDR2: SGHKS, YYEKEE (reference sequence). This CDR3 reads CASSLPTGGAVNTIYF. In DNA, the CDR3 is TGTGCCAGCAGCTTGCCCACTGGGGGGGCTGTAAACACCATATATTTT.

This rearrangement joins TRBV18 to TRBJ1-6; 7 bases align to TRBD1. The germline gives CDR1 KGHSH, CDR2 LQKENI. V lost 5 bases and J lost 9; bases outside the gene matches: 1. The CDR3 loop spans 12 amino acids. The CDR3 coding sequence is TGTGCCAGCTCAGACAGGGTTTCACCCCTCCACTTT. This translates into CASSDRVSPLHF.

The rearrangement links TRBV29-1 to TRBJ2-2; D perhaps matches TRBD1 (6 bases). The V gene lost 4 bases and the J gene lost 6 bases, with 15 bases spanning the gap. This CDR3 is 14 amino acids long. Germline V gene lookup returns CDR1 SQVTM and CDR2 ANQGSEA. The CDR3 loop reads CSVVSGVVPGELFF. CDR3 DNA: TGCAGCGTTGTATCAGGGGTTGTCCCCGGGGAGCTGTTTTTT.

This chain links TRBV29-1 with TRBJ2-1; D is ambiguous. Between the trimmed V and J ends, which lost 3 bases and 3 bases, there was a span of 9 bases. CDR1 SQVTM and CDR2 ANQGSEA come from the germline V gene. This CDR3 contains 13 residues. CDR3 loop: CSVDLRNYNEQFF. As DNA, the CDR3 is TGCAGCGTTGACCTGCGGAACTACAATGAGCAGTTCTTC.

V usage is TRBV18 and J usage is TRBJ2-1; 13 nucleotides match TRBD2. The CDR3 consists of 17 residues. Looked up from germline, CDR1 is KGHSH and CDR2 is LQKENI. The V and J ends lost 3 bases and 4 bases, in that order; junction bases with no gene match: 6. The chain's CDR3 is CASSPQGLAGTYNEQFF. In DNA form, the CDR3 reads TGTGCCAGCTCACCCCAGGGACTAGCGGGAACTTACAATGAGCAGTTCTTC.